Listed below are T cell receptor beta chains from one sample, sequenced in a study of beta chain features in type 1 diabetes. Profiled with immunoSEQ multiplex PCR; TCRdb holds only in-frame clones, not every one. This table has fewer than 650,000 clones, 15% to 17% appearing once. The material sequenced was naive CD4+ T cells from blood. The receptor source for this set is a man in his late teens or twenties in good health. The CDR3 runs from the conserved cysteine through the conserved F or W. For some rows the clone size is stated as once, few or many, or as a class when expanded; others skip it.

V | size | CDR3
TRBV7-3 | few | CASSTLQGASTDTQYF
TRBV6-6 | few | CASSYSAGNSNQPQHF
TRBV4-3 | few | CASSQAPGGVGGYTF
TRBV18 | . | CASSPSRSTGQPQHF
TRBV7-2 | few | CASSLNPPYEQYF
TRBV6-5 | . | CASSLRTGMNTEAFF
TRBV9 | . | CASSVAQLNEKLFF
TRBV5-4 | many | CASSLGGLRDEQFF
TRBV7-2 | . | CASSPRLAATDTQYF
TRBV21-1 | few | CASSKVRGQGNTEAFF
TRBV7-3 | . | CASSLKLAGGDEQFF
TRBV5-6 | . | CASNPSGRSYEQYF
TRBV15 | . | CATSRDVPSSYNEQFF
TRBV4-3 | few | CASSQIVQGNTGELFF
TRBV9 | . | CASSVETGKVGYTF
TRBV28 | . | CASIPGRDQPQHF
TRBV7-6 | . | CASSLKDRGESGANVLTF
TRBV28 | few | CASSPSGSTDTQYF
TRBV5-6 | few | CASSRPNQPQHF
TRBV18 | few | CASSPASFSGANVLTF
TRBV19 | . | CASSTGDRYSGANVLTF
TRBV4-1 | . | CASSQVLAGIYNEQFF
TRBV27 | . | CASSLKTSGGYEQYF
TRBV2 | . | CASSLRLTDTQYF
TRBV7-2 | . | CASSLAAGNEAFF
TRBV5-4 | . | CASSLDRGGYGYTF
TRBV7-9 | . | CASSPLGRGHTYEQYF
TRBV18 | . | CASSPPGWGEWYGYTF
TRBV9 | few | CASSVATSGGYTGELFF
TRBV13 | . | CASSLGRTALYF
TRBV9 | . | CASSVGLGTGQYEQYF
TRBV6-6 | . | CASNSLDGSSYEQYF
TRBV20-1 | . | CSARAQNEQFF
TRBV5-4 | . | CASSLDISNQPQHF
TRBV9 | . | CASSDSLAGGRTDTQYF
TRBV5-6 | few | CASSLWGGYGYTF
TRBV7-9 | . | CASRAAWTLTGELFF
TRBV4-3 | few | CASSQDLWDTEAFF
TRBV7-9 | . | CASSSGTETNQPQHF
TRBV5-1 | few | CASKENSYGYTF
TRBV2 | few | CASSEPSDRGTTPNTEAFF
TRBV5-1 | . | CASSLDGVGNTIYF
TRBV7-3 | . | CASSLEDSRPDTQYF
TRBV10-3 | few | CAIRDTGTSYEQYF